This T cell receptor (beta chain) was sequenced for a study of vaccination and CD4 T cells after COVID-19. Overall study context: Overlapping spike peptides of SARS-CoV-2, HCoV-NL63, HCoV-OC43 and HCoV-229E were used, and cells were stimulated with them.

Turning to this clonotype: What it recognizes is unknown.

Documented treatment: roughly 11-day PBMC culture with coronavirus spike peptide pools or control peptides (ViraFEST assay). The CDR3 is made up of 13 amino acids. V lost 3 bases and J lost 14; bases outside the gene matches: 7. CDR1 and CDR2 (germline): MNHNS, SASEGT. Cultured CD4+ T-cell DNA underwent Oncomine TCR Beta short-read sequencing. Genomic DNA was extracted from cultured CD4+ T cells. Each CDR3 protein gets one entry after TCRdb re-called the PCR reads with MiXCR. Of 15,000 to 18,000 distinct CDR3 sequences listed, about two fifths were seen once; the top ten hold about 5.6%. The receptor comes from a human donor who had recovered from COVID-19. V usage is TRBV6-1 and J usage is TRBJ1-6, with 7 bases identical to TRBD1. The sample here was CD4+ T cells from blood, cultured in vitro, taken before SARS-CoV-2 vaccination. CDR3 region: CASSDRDRGSLHF. In nucleotides, the CDR3 is TGTGCCAGCAGTGACCGGGACAGAGGCTCCCTCCACTTT.